This entry concerns a single TCR beta chain. The data were taken from a study of blood T cell repertoires in COVID-19. Turning to the study itself: COVID-19 samples, acute and convalescent, were from the United States, Italy and Spain.

There are 12 residues in the CDR3. Trimming took 4 bases from V and 12 from J; bases not matched to a gene: 6. The germline gives CDR1 LNHDA, CDR2 SQIVND (reference sequence). TCRdb's table, derived via immunoSEQ multiplex PCR, lists solely in-frame clones and lacks some. The table lists about 110,000 clones, 65% to 80% of them singletons, with approximately 4.5% in the top ten. The sample consisted of peripheral blood. The rearrangement joins TRBV19 to TRBJ1-2, with 9 bases lining up with TRBD1. The receptor was isolated from a man between 65 and 79 years old with acute or convalescent COVID-19. The CDR3 sequence: CASSTWTGVDTF. As DNA, the CDR3 is TGTGCCAGTAGTACCTGGACAGGGGTCGACACCTTC.